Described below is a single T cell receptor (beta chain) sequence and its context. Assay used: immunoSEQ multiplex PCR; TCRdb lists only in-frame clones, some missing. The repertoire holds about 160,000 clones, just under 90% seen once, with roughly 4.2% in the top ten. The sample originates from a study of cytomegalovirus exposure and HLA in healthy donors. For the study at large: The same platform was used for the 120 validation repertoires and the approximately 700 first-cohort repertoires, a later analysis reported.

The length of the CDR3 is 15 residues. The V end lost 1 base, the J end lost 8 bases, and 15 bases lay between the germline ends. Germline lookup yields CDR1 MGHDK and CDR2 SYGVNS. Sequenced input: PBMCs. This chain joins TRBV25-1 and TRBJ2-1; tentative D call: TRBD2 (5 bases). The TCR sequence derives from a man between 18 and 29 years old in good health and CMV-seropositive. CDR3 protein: CASSESLVRGDEQFF. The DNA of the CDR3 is TGTGCCAGCAGTGAATCCCTGGTTCGGGGTGATGAGCAGTTCTTC.